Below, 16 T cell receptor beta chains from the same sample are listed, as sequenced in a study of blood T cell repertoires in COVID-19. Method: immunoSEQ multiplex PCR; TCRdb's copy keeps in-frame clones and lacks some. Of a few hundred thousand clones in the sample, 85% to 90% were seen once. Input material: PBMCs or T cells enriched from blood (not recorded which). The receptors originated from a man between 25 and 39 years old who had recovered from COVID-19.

The CDR3 loop is CASSGGAYGYTF. CDR3 coding DNA: TGTGCCAGCTCCGGGGGGGCCTATGGCTACACCTTC. The chain is built from TRBV27 and TRBJ1-2; possible D gene TRBD1, 6 bases. CDR3 size: 12 residues. CDR1 is MNHEY and CDR2 is SMNVEV in the germline V gene (reference sequence). Deletions cut 8 bases from V and 4 bases from J, with 11 bases between.

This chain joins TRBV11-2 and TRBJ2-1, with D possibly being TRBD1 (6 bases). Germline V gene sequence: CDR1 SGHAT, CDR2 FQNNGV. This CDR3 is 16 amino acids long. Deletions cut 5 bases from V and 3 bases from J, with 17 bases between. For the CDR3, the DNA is TGTGCCAGCAGCACTCGTACAGGGAGAAACTACAATGAGCAGTTCTTC. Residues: CASSTRTGRNYNEQFF.

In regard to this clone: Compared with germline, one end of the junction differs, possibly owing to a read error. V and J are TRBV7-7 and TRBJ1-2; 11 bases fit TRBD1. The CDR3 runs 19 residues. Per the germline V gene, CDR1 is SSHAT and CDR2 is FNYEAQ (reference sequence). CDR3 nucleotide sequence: TGTGCTAGCAGCTTAGTGGTCCGGCTGCTTGGACAGGGGGCGAGAGGCTACACCTTC. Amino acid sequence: CASSLVVRLLGQGARGYTF.

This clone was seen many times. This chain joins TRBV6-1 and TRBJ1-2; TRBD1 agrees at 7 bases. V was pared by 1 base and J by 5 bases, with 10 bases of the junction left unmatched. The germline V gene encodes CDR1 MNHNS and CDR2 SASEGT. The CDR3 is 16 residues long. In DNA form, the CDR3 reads TGTGCCAGCAGTGAAGTTCCTTCCGGGACAGCATATGGCTACACCTTC. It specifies CASSEVPSGTAYGYTF.

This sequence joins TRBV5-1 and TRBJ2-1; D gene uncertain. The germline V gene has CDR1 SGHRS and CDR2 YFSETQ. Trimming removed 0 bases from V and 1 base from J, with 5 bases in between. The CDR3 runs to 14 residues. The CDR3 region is CASSLDTSYNEQFF. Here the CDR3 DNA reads TGCGCCAGCAGCTTGGACACGTCCTACAATGAGCAGTTCTTC.

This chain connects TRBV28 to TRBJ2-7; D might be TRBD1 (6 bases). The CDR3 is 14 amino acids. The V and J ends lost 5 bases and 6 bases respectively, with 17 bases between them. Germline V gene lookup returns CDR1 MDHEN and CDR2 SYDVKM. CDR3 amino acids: CASSPHRERREQYF. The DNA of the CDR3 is TGTGCCAGCAGTCCCCACAGGGAGAGGCGCGAGCAGTACTTC.

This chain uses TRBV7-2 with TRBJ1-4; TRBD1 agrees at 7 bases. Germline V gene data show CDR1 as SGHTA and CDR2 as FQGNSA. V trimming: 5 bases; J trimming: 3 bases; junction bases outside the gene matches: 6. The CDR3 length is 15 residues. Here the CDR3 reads CASSLQGRPNEKLFF. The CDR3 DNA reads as TGTGCCAGCAGCCTACAGGGGAGGCCTAATGAAAAACTGTTTTTT.

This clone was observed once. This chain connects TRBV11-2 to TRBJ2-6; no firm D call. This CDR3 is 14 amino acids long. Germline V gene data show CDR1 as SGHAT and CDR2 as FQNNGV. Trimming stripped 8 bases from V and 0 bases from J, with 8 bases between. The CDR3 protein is CASHTGSGANVLTF. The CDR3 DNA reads TGTGCCAGCCATACCGGCTCTGGGGCCAACGTCCTGACTTTC.

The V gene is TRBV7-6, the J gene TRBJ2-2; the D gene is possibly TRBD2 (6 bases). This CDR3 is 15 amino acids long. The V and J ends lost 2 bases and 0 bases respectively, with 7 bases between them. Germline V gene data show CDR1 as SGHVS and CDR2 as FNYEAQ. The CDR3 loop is CASSLRGTNTGELFF. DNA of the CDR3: TGTGCCAGCAGCTTACGGGGGACGAACACCGGGGAGCTGTTTTTT.

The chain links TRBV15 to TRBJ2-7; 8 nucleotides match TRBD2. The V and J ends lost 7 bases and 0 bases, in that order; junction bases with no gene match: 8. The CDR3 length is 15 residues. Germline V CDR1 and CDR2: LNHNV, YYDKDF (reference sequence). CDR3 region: CATTTGGANSYEQYF. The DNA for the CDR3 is TGTGCCACCACCACCGGGGGGGCCAACTCCTACGAGCAGTACTTC.

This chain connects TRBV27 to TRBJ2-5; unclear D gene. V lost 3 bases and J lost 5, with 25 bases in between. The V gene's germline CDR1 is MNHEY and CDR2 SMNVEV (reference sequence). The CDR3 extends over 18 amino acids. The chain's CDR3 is CASSLIGSDLLTRETQYF. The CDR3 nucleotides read TGTGCCAGCAGTTTGATCGGCTCAGACCTTTTAACGAGGGAGACCCAGTACTTC.

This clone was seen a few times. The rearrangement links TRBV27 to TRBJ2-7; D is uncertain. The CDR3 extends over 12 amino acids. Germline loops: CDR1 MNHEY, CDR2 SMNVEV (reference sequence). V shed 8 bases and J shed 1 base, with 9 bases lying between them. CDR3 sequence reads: CASGVRSYEQYF. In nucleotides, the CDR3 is TGTGCCAGCGGAGTTAGATCCTACGAGCAGTACTTC.

The DNA for the CDR3 is TGTGCCAGCAGCTTTGGGACAGGGGTCAATCAGCCCCAGCATTTT. Its protein is CASSFGTGVNQPQHF. The chain has TRBV5-5 and TRBJ1-5; 10 nucleotides line up with TRBD1. Germline assignment: CDR1 SGHKS and CDR2 YYEKEE (reference sequence). Trimming removed 2 bases from V and 3 bases from J; junction bases left unmatched: 2. The CDR3 contains 15 residues.

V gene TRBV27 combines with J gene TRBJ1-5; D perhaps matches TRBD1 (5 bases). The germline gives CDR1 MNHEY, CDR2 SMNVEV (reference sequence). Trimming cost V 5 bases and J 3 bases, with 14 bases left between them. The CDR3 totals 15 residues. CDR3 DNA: TGTGCCAGCAGTCCCCTCCGACAGATCAATCAGCCCCAGCATTTT. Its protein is CASSPLRQINQPQHF.

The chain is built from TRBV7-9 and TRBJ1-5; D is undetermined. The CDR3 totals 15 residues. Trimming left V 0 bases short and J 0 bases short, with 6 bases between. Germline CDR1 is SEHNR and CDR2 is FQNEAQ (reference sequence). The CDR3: CASSLAADSNQPQHF. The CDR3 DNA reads TGTGCCAGCAGCTTAGCGGCAGATAGCAATCAGCCCCAGCATTTT.

CDR3 residues: CASSLPGQEYEQYF. In nucleotides, the CDR3 is TGTGCCAGCAGCTTACCGGGACAGGAGTACGAGCAGTACTTC. The gene calls are TRBV5-6 and TRBJ2-7, with 8 bases that match TRBD1. CDR3 length: 14 amino acids. V shed 2 bases, J shed 4 bases, and the junction held 5 bases outside the gene matches. Per the germline V gene, CDR1 is SGHDT and CDR2 is YYEEEE.